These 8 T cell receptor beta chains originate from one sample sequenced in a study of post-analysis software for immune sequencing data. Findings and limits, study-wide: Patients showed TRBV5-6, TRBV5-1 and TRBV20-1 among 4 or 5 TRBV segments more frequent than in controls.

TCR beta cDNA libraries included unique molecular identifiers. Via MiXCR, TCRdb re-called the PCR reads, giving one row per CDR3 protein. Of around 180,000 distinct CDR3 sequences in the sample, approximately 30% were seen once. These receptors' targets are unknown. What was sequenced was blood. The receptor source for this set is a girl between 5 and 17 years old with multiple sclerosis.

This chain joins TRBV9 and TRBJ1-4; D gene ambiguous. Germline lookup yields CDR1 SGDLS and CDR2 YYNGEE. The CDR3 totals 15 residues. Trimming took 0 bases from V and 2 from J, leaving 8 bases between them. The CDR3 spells CASSVGLGTNEKLFF. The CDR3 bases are TGTGCCAGCAGCGTAGGTCTTGGGACTAATGAAAAACTGTTTTTT.

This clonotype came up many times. The CDR3 DNA follows: TGCAGTGCTGTCCTACTAGCGGGAGGGCCCCACAATGAGCAGTTCTTC. It codes for CSAVLLAGGPHNEQFF. The rearrangement uses TRBV20-1 and TRBJ2-1, with 13 bases fitting TRBD2. In germline, CDR1 is DFQATT, CDR2 SNEGSKA (reference sequence). The trim removed 5 bases at V and 5 bases at J, leaving 9 bases unmatched. The CDR3 length is 16 residues.

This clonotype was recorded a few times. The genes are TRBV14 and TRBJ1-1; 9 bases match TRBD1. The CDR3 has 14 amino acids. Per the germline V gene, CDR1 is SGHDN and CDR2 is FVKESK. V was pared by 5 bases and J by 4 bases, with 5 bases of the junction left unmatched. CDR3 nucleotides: TGTGCCAGCAGCGCGACAGGGGGGAGCACTGAAGCTTTCTTT. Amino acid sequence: CASSATGGSTEAFF.

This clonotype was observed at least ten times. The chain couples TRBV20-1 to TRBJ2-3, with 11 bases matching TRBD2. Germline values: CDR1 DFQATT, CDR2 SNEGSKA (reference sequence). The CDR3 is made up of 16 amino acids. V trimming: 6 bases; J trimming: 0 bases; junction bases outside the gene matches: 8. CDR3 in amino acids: CSAQPGLAASTDTQYF. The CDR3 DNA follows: TGCAGTGCACAACCGGGACTAGCGGCTAGCACAGATACGCAGTATTTT.

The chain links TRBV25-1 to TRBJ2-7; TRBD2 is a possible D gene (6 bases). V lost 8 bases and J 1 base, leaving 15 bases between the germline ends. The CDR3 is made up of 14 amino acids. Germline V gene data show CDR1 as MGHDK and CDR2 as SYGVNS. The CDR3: CASSPRLDSYEQYF. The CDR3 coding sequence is TGTGCCAGCTCACCGAGACTAGATTCCTACGAGCAGTACTTC.

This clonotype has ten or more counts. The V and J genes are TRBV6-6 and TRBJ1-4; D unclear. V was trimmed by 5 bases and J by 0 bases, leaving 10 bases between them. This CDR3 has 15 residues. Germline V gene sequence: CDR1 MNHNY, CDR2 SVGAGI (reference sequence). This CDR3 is CASSQTWATNEKLFF. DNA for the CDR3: TGTGCCAGCAGTCAGACATGGGCAACTAATGAAAAACTGTTTTTT.

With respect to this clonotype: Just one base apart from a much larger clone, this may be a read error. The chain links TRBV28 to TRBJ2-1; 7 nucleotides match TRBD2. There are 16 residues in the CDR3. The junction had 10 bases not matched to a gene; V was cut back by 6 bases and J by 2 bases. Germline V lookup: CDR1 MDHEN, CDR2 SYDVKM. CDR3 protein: CASRESLAGPYNEQFF. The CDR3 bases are TGTGCCAGCAGAGAGTCGTTAGCGGGTCCCTACAATGAGCAGTTCTTC.

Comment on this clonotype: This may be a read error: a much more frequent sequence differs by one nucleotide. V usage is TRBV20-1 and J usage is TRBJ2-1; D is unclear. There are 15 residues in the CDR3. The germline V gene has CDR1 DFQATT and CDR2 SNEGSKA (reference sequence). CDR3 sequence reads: CSAGDRRAGYNEQFF. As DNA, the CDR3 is TGCAGTGCTGGAGATCGAAGGGCCGGCTACAATGAGCAGTTCTTC.